A single sample is the source of the 27 T cell receptor beta chains below, sequenced in a study of Graves' ophthalmopathy and Graves' hyperthyroidism. Transcripts of RNA were the source for amplifying TCR beta CDR3 regions. The first round was an RT-PCR with HTBI primers, and the second round was a multiplex PCR. TCRdb re-called the multiplex PCR reads through MiXCR, storing one row per CDR3 protein. The data contain under 800,000 distinct CDR3 sequences, about a fifth of them singletons. Input material: peripheral blood. The origin of the receptors is a woman under 30 with stable Graves' hyperthyroidism. Some clones in this sample may be carry-over from other donors' samples.

This clonotype was detected many times. A single base separates this from a much larger clone, so it may be a read error. J is TRBJ2-2 and V is TRBV12-3 or TRBV12-4; D uncertain. CDR3 length equals 14 residues. V dropped 3 bases and J dropped 2 bases, with 7 bases sitting between them. CDR3 sequence reads: CASSLYRNTGELFF. DNA of the CDR3: TGTGCCAGCAGTTTGTACAGAAACACCGGGGAGCTGTTTTTT.

This clonotype appeared many times. This rearrangement joins TRBV28 to TRBJ2-5, with 12 nucleotides matching TRBD2. Germline V gene data show CDR1 as MDHEN and CDR2 as SYDVKM. This CDR3 has 15 residues. The junction had 6 bases not matched to a gene; V was cut back by 5 bases and J by 5 bases. CDR3 sequence reads: CASSPGLAGTETQYF. CDR3 DNA: TGTGCCAGCAGTCCCGGACTAGCGGGAACGGAGACCCAGTACTTC. Drawing the rest from reference TRBV28 and TRBJ2-5, the complete variable domain is DVKVTQSSRYLVKRTGEKVFLECVQDMDHENMFWYRQDPGLGLRLIYFSYDVKMKEKGDIPEGYSVSREKKERFSLILESASTNQTSMYLCASSPGLAGTETQYFGPGTRLLVL.

The sample holds many counts of this clonotype. The chain is built from TRBV6-1 and TRBJ2-3; D is tentatively TRBD1 or TRBD2 (5 bases each). The V end was cut by 4 bases, the J end by 5 bases, with 19 bases between. CDR3 length: 16 amino acids. Germline CDR1 and CDR2: MNHNS and SASEGT. DNA for the CDR3: TGTGCCAGCAGTGGAGGAAGACAGTTCGAGGGAGATACGCAGTATTTT. Its translation: CASSGGRQFEGDTQYF.

This clonotype occurred many times. J is TRBJ2-7 and V is TRBV3-1, with D possibly being TRBD1 (6 bases). V lost 1 base and J lost 5, with 12 bases in between. The CDR3 length is 14 residues. The germline CDR1 and CDR2 sequences are LGHDT and YNNKEL (reference sequence). Written as DNA, the CDR3 is TGTGCCAGCAGCCAAGCCCAGGGGACCAACGAGCAGTACTTC. Protein: CASSQAQGTNEQYF.

This clonotype was observed at least ten times. The chain has TRBV20-1 and TRBJ2-2, with 8 bases fitting TRBD1. The CDR3 has 14 amino acids. V lost 4 bases and J lost 4; bases outside the gene matches: 5. Germline V gives CDR1 DFQATT, CDR2 SNEGSKA (reference sequence). Here the CDR3 DNA reads TGCAGTGCTACGGAGACAGGGGTCACCGGGGAGCTGTTTTTT. Protein: CSATETGVTGELFF.

This clonotype was recorded many times. The chain recombines TRBV11-3 with TRBJ2-2; perhaps TRBD1 as D (5 bases). Germline V gene sequence: CDR1 SGHNT, CDR2 YENEEA. This CDR3 spans 15 amino acids. Trimming left V 4 bases short and J 3 bases short, with 12 bases between. DNA for the CDR3: TGTGCCAGCAGCTCCCCAGGACATTACACCGGGGAGCTGTTTTTT. Translation gives CASSSPGHYTGELFF.

The sample holds many counts of this clonotype. The chain uses TRBV6-1 and TRBJ1-2, with D possibly matching TRBD1 (6 bases). The CDR3 is 12 amino acids. Germline CDR1 MNHNS, CDR2 SASEGT. V lost 6 bases and J 6 bases, leaving 11 bases between the germline ends. CDR3 DNA: TGTGCCAGCAGCCAGGGGAGTAATGGCTACACCTTC. It specifies CASSQGSNGYTF.

This clonotype was found many times. This chain joins TRBV5-1 and TRBJ1-2; no clear D gene. Germline V lookup: CDR1 SGHRS, CDR2 YFSETQ. Trimming took off 0 bases at V and 0 bases at J, with 9 bases between the two ends. There are 15 residues in the CDR3. CDR3 DNA sequence: TGCGCCAGCAGCTTGGACCGGCCTCCTAACTATGGCTACACCTTC. Translation: CASSLDRPPNYGYTF.

The rearrangement links TRBV20-1 to TRBJ2-3; 12 bases map to TRBD2. The CDR3 consists of 18 residues. Germline V gene sequence: CDR1 DFQATT, CDR2 SNEGSKA (reference sequence). V lost 1 base to trimming and J lost 0 bases; unmatched junction nucleotides: 8. DNA of the CDR3: TGCAGTGCTAGAGTTGGAGGTGGGACTAGCGGGAGCACAGATACGCAGTATTTT. It is translated as CSARVGGGTSGSTDTQYF.

The sample holds many counts of this clonotype. The chain carries TRBV5-6 and TRBJ1-2, with 11 positions matching TRBD1. Germline CDR1 reads SGHDT; CDR2 reads YYEEEE. The CDR3 totals 15 residues. V was pared by 4 bases and J by 5 bases, with 7 bases of the junction left unmatched. The CDR3 is CASSPGTGGHYGYTF. CDR3 nucleotides: TGTGCCAGCAGCCCCGGGACAGGGGGACATTATGGCTACACCTTC.

This clonotype was observed many times. A much larger clone sits a single nucleotide away, making a read error possible. The V and J genes are TRBV2 and TRBJ1-1, with no clear D. The CDR3 covers 10 residues. Germline V CDR1 and CDR2: SNHLY, FYNNEI. The CDR3 reads CASSVIEASF. The CDR3 DNA reads TGTGCCAGCAGTGTTATTGAAGCTTCCTTT.

The V and J genes are TRBV7-8 and TRBJ2-5, with 11 bases lining up with TRBD2. This CDR3 is built from 14 residues. The V and J ends lost 5 bases and 5 bases, in that order; junction bases with no gene match: 4. Germline CDR1 reads SGHVS; CDR2 reads FQNEAQ. As DNA, the CDR3 is TGTGCCAGCAGCCAGACTAGCGGGACTGAGACCCAGTACTTC. Amino acid sequence: CASSQTSGTETQYF.

The V call is TRBV6-2 or TRBV6-3, the J call TRBJ2-7, with D possibly matching TRBD2 (7 bases). Germline V CDR1 and CDR2: MNHEY, SVGEGT. The CDR3 length is 18 residues. Deletions cut 4 bases from V and 2 bases from J, with 24 bases between. The CDR3, as DNA: TGTGCCAGCAGTTTTCTAGTTCTAGGGGGGGCGGTAACCTACGAGCAGTACTTC. Translation: CASSFLVLGGAVTYEQYF.

On this clonotype: A much larger clone differs by one base, so this may be a read error. The conserved phenylalanine or tryptophan normally closing the CDR3 is absent here, so this likely arose from a read error. The rearrangement links TRBV6-1 to TRBJ1-5, with D possibly matching TRBD1 (5 bases). Germline V gene sequence: CDR1 MNHNS, CDR2 SASEGT. This CDR3 contains 12 residues. V lost 5 bases to trimming and J lost 8 bases, with 10 bases between them. This chain's CDR3 is CASSSGGEPQHV. The CDR3 nucleotides are TGTGCCAGCAGTAGCGGGGGGGAGCCCCAGCATGTT.

There are many counts of this clonotype. The rearrangement joins TRBV11-1 to TRBJ2-7; the D gene is possibly TRBD2 (5 bases). V was pared by 3 bases and J by 3 bases, with 9 bases between. Germline-derived CDR1 and CDR2 are SGHAT and FQDESV (reference sequence). The CDR3 has 13 residues. Here the CDR3 DNA reads TGTGCCAGCAGCTTCCCCAGCGGCTACGAGCAGTACTTC. Amino acid sequence: CASSFPSGYEQYF.

This clonotype was picked up many times. This sequence joins TRBV7-2 and TRBJ1-2, with D unclear. From germline, CDR1 is SGHTA and CDR2 FQGNSA. Between the trimmed V and J ends, which lost 1 base and 2 bases, there was a span of 8 bases. The length of the CDR3 is 14 residues. The CDR3: CASSLVVGNYGYTF. CDR3 in DNA: TGTGCCAGCAGCTTAGTGGTAGGGAACTATGGCTACACCTTC.

This clonotype has at least ten counts. The J gene is TRBJ1-1, the V gene TRBV27; 10 bases are a match to TRBD1. In germline, CDR1 is MNHEY, CDR2 SMNVEV (reference sequence). V trimming: 0 bases; J trimming: 11 bases; junction bases outside the gene matches: 6. The CDR3 covers 14 residues. The CDR3 spells CASSLSATGGLAFF. CDR3 in DNA: TGTGCCAGCAGTTTATCGGCGACAGGGGGCCTGGCTTTCTTT.

To note about this clonotype: The germline gene is not matched at one end of the junction; a read error may be the cause. This sequence joins TRBV12-3 or TRBV12-4 and TRBJ2-6; 9 bases match TRBD1. The length of the CDR3 is 18 residues. The CDR3: CASSPSTGGHSGANVLSF. In nucleotides, the CDR3 is TGTGCGAGCAGTCCATCGACAGGGGGGCACTCTGGGGCCAACGTCCTGAGTTTC.

This clonotype was detected many times. The V and J genes are TRBV20-1 and TRBJ2-5; tentatively, D is TRBD1 (6 bases). CDR1 and CDR2 from the germline V gene are DFQATT and SNEGSKA (reference sequence). The V end lost 8 bases, the J end lost 2 bases, and 12 bases lay between the germline ends. The CDR3 sequence is 12 residues long. CDR3 amino acids: CSSTTGQETQYF. The CDR3 region has the DNA TGCAGTTCCACGACAGGTCAAGAGACCCAGTACTTC.

There are many counts of this clonotype. J is TRBJ2-7 and V is TRBV20-1; perhaps TRBD2 as D (5 bases). The V end was cut by 6 bases, the J end by 3 bases, with 15 bases between. The CDR3 sequence is 13 residues long. Germline loops: CDR1 DFQATT, CDR2 SNEGSKA (reference sequence). This CDR3 is CSAKLGLHYEQYF. CDR3 bases: TGCAGTGCCAAGCTTGGACTTCACTACGAGCAGTACTTC.

About this clonotype itself: A read error may be the cause here, since a much bigger clone is one base away. The rearrangement uses TRBV27 and TRBJ1-2; D is unresolved. CDR3 size: 13 residues. Germline CDR1 and CDR2: MNHEY and SMNVEV (reference sequence). CDR3 nucleotides: TGTGTCAGCAGTTTATTAGGCGGACTTGGCTACACCTTC. Translation gives CVSSLLGGLGYTF.

This clonotype came up many times. The chain is built from TRBV18 and TRBJ2-2; no definite D call. V was clipped by 4 bases and J by 1 base, with 7 bases between them. Germline CDR1 KGHSH, CDR2 LQKENI. The CDR3 totals 14 residues. The CDR3 bases are TGTGCCAGCTCACGACGGAGGAACACCGGGGAGCTGTTTTTT. Translating it yields CASSRRRNTGELFF.

The sample holds many counts of this clonotype. V and J are TRBV29-1 and TRBJ2-7, with a possible D match to TRBD1 (5 bases). V was cut by 6 bases and J by 3 bases, with 15 bases left in between. The CDR3 is 13 amino acids. Germline CDR1 reads SQVTM; CDR2 reads ANQGSEA. The CDR3 region has the DNA TGCAGCGTCGGCCGATTTGACAGCTACGAGCAGTACTTC. Translated, it gives CSVGRFDSYEQYF.

This clonotype was counted many times. V is TRBV2 and J is TRBJ1-1; D remains unclear. Germline loops: CDR1 SNHLY, CDR2 FYNNEI. The CDR3 runs to 14 residues. V lost 4 bases and J 0 bases, leaving 9 bases between the germline ends. CDR3 protein: CASSVRGLNTEAFF. The DNA for the CDR3 is TGTGCCAGCAGTGTAAGAGGGCTGAACACTGAAGCTTTCTTT. Together with reference TRBV2 and TRBJ1-1, the CDR3 gives the full variable domain: EPEVTQTPSHQVTQMGQEVILRCVPISNHLYFYWYRQILGQKVEFLVSFYNNEISEKSEIFDDQFSVERPDGSNFTLKIRSTKLEDSAMYFCASSVRGLNTEAFFGQGTRLTVV.

There are many counts of this clonotype. This chain connects TRBV12-5 to TRBJ1-1; 7 bases line up with TRBD1. V lost 6 bases and J lost 13; bases outside the gene matches: 11. Germline-derived CDR1 and CDR2 are LGHNT and FRNRAP. CDR3 length: 12 amino acids. In DNA, the CDR3 is TGTGCTAGTGGAACGACAGGGTCCTCAGTTTTCTTT. The encoded protein is CASGTTGSSVFF.

The table lists this clonotype with many counts. The V and J genes are TRBV6-2 or TRBV6-3 and TRBJ1-5, with a weak D call TRBD1 (5 bases). CDR1 is MNHEY and CDR2 is SVGEGT in the germline V gene. Trimming shortened V by 11 bases and J by 5 bases, and 25 bases separated the two germline ends. This CDR3 spans 16 amino acids. The CDR3 DNA follows: TGTGCCTCCCTACCCGCCTCGGGCAGGGCTTATCAGCCCCAGCATTTT. The encoded protein is CASLPASGRAYQPQHF.

This clonotype occurred a few times. V is TRBV18 and J is TRBJ1-5, with D uncertain. This CDR3 is 14 amino acids long. The germline V gene has CDR1 KGHSH and CDR2 LQKENI. V lost 5 bases to trimming and J lost 0 bases, with 8 bases between them. The CDR3 protein is CASSDGNSNQPQHF. As DNA, the CDR3 is TGTGCCAGCTCAGACGGTAATAGCAATCAGCCCCAGCATTTT.